What follows are 3 T cell receptor beta chains derived from one specimen sequenced in a study of tumor and adjacent non-tumor tissue in lung cancer. No cell sorting was done before RNA was extracted from the tissue. The library came from three nested PCR rounds adapted from ARM-PCR protocols. TCRdb redid the calling of the multiplex PCR reads with MiXCR, one entry per CDR3 protein. This sample has about 200,000 distinct CDR3 sequences; roughly 70% occur once, and the top ten carry under 30%. Material: lung tumor tissue. The receptors shown here come from a man aged 60 to 75 with non-small cell lung cancer.

Turning to this clonotype: At one of its ends the junction is not consistent with the germline gene, which may arise from a read error. The V gene is TRBV28, the J gene TRBJ1-4, with D unresolved. Germline V gives CDR1 MDHEN, CDR2 SYDVKM. The CDR3 loop spans 14 amino acids. The DNA of the CDR3 is TGTGCCAGCAGTTTTGGGCAACTAAATGAAAATCTGTTTTTT. Residues: CASSFGQLNENLFF.

The V gene is TRBV6-5, the J gene TRBJ1-1; TRBD1 agrees at 7 bases. Germline trimming cut 7 bases from V and 4 bases from J; bases unmatched to any gene: 9. The CDR3 consists of 14 residues. Per the germline V gene, CDR1 is MNHEY and CDR2 is SVGAGI. This CDR3 reads CASNTTGPGTEAFF. The CDR3 region has the DNA TGTGCCAGCAATACGACAGGGCCAGGCACTGAAGCTTTCTTT.

Only a few counts were recorded for this clonotype. The chain links TRBV6-6 to TRBJ1-6; 7 bases map to TRBD1. V trimming: 2 bases; J trimming: 7 bases; junction bases outside the gene matches: 5. The CDR3 length is 15 residues. Germline assignment: CDR1 MNHNY and CDR2 SVGAGI (reference sequence). The DNA for the CDR3 is TGTGCCAGCAGTTACGAGGGGGCGAGGAATTCACCCCTCCACTTT. Translating it yields CASSYEGARNSPLHF.